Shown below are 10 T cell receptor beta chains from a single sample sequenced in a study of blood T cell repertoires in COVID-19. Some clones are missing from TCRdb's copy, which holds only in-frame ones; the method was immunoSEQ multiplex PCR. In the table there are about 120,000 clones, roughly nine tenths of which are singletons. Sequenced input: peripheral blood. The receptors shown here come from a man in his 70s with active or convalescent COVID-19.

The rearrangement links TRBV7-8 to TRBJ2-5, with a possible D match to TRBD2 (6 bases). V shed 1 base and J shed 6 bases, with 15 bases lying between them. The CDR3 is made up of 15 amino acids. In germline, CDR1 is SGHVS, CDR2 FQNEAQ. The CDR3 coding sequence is TGTGCCAGCAGCTTAGGAGTAACGGGAGTACAGACCCAGTACTTC. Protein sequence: CASSLGVTGVQTQYF.

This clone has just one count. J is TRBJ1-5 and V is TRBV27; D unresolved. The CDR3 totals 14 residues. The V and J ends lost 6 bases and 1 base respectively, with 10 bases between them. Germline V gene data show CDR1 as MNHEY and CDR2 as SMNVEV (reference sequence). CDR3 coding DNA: TGTGCCAGCAGCCCCGGGTGGAGCAATCAGCCCCAGCATTTT. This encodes CASSPGWSNQPQHF.

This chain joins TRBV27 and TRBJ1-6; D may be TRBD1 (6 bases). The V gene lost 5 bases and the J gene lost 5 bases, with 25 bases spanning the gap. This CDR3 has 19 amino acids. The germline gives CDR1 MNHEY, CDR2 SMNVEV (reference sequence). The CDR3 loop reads CASSPTPLQGRPNNSPLHF. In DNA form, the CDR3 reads TGTGCCAGCAGTCCAACCCCCTTACAGGGACGGCCGAATAATTCACCCCTCCACTTT.

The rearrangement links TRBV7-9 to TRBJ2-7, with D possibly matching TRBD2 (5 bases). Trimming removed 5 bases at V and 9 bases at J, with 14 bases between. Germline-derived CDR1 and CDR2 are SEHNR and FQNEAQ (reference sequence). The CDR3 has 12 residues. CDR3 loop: CASSLTSQSQYF. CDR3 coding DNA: TGTGCCAGCAGCCTTACTAGTCAATCGCAGTACTTC.

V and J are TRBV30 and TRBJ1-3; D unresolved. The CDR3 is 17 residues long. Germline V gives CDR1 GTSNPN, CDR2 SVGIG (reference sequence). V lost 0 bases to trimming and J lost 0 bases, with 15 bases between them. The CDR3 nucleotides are TGTGCCTGGAGTGTACGATTCTCAGTGCACTCTGGAAACACCATATATTTT. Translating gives CAWSVRFSVHSGNTIYF.

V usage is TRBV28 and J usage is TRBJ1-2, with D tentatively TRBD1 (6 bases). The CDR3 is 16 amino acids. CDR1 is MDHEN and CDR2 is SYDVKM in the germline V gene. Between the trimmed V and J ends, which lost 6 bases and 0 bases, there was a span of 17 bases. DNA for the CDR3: TGTGCCAGCAGGGGGGGGGCTATACAAGCTAACTATGGCTACACCTTC. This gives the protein CASRGGAIQANYGYTF.

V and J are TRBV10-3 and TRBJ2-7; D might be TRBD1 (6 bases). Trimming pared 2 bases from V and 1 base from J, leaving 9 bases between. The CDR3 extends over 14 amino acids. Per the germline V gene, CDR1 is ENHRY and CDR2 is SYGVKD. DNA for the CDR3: TGTGCCATCAGTGAGCGGACAGAGTCCTACGAGCAGTACTTC. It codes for CAISERTESYEQYF.

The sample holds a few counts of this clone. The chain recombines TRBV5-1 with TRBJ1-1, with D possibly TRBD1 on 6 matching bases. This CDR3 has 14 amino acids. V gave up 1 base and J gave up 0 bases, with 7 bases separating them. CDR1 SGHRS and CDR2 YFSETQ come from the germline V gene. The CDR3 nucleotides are TGCGCCAGCAGCTTGACAGGGATGAACACTGAAGCTTTCTTT. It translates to CASSLTGMNTEAFF.

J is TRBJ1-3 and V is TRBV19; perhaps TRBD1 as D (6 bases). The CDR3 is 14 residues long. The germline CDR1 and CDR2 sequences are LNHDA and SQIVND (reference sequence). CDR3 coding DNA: TGTGCGACAAATCAGGGGCCCTCTGGAAACACCATATATTTT. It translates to CATNQGPSGNTIYF.

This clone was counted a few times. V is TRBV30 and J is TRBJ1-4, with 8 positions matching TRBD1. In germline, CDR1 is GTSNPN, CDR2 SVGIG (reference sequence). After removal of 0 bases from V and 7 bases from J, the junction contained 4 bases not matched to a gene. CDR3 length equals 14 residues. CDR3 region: CAWSVTGTGEKLFF. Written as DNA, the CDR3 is TGTGCCTGGAGTGTCACAGGGACAGGTGAAAAACTGTTTTTT. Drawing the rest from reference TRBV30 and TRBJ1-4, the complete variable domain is SQTIHQWPATLVQPVGSPLSLECTVEGTSNPNLYWYRQAAGRGLQLLFYSVGIGQISSEVPQNLSASRPQDRQFILSSKKLLLSDSGFYLCAWSVTGTGEKLFFGSGTQLSVL.